The present TCR beta chain was sequenced within a study of CD8 T cells in ankylosing spondylitis. The table lists this clonotype with a few counts. Antigen specificity is unknown. Library preparation for TCR beta used quantitative 5'-RACE with molecular barcodes. TCRdb re-derived calls from the 5' RACE reads in MiXCR, one entry per CDR3 protein. This table has fewer than 550,000 distinct CDR3 sequences, 5.3% appearing once. General study points: Significant enrichment of disease-linked clones was reportedly seen in matched ankylosing spondylitis synovial fluid. Blood from ankylosing spondylitis patients appeared to carry a characteristic roughly eight-variant TCR beta motif.

V lost 1 base to trimming and J lost 9 bases; unmatched junction nucleotides: 10. This CDR3 has 17 amino acids. Germline V lookup: CDR1 SGHNT, CDR2 YENEEA. This chain uses TRBV11-3 with TRBJ2-1; 12 positions match TRBD1. This receptor was obtained from a male donor with ankylosing spondylitis. The sequenced sample was blood, either unsorted or a sorted T cell fraction (not recorded which). DNA for the CDR3: TGTGCCAGCAGCTTAGCCGGTCCGGGACAGGGGGCGAGTGAGCAGTTCTTC. It yields the protein CASSLAGPGQGASEQFF.